This TCR beta chain originates from a study of blood T cell repertoires in COVID-19. In the study overall: The cDNA or gDNA used as material had been derived from T cells, B-cell-depleted T cells, or PBMCs.

Per the original data handling: Quantification of nucleated cells was approximated via reference gene primer amplification. The method was immunoSEQ multiplex PCR; TCRdb's version includes in-frame clones alone and lacks a portion of them. V, J and clone size reflect that table, while D and trimming were determined from the DNA. The data show approximately 340,000 clones, approximately 82% seen once. Trimming removed 3 bases at V and 12 bases at J, with 13 bases between. In germline, CDR1 is SGHRS, CDR2 YFSETQ. The CDR3 has 12 residues. The sample taken for sequencing was peripheral blood. The V and J genes are TRBV5-1 and TRBJ2-1; D perhaps matches TRBD2 (5 bases). The receptor was isolated from a man aged 25-45 years with active or convalescent COVID-19. The CDR3 DNA is TGCGCCAGCAGCTCGAATCTAGGAGGGCAGTTCTTC. Its translation: CASSSNLGGQFF.